These 15 T cell receptor beta chains were sequenced from one sample in a study of blood T cell repertoires in COVID-19. Here immunoSEQ multiplex PCR was the method, and the copy in TCRdb shows in-frame clones only, minus some. The sample carries about 170,000 clones, around nine tenths recorded once. The sequenced sample was peripheral blood. The receptors here all came from a woman aged 80 or older with COVID-19, enrolled during active disease.

The chain couples TRBV19 to TRBJ2-2; 11 bases match TRBD2. CDR3 length equals 17 residues. CDR1 and CDR2 (germline): LNHDA, SQIVND (reference sequence). V shed 3 bases, J shed 5 bases, and the junction held 8 bases outside the gene matches. CDR3 DNA: TGTGCCAGTAGTATCATGTCCGGACTAGCGGGTACCGGGGAGCTGTTTTTT. Protein sequence: CASSIMSGLAGTGELFF.

The chain combines TRBV11-2 with TRBJ2-1; weak D call: TRBD1 (6 bases). The germline CDR1 and CDR2 sequences are SGHAT and FQNNGV. This CDR3 comprises 15 residues. With 1 base removed from V and 3 bases from J, the gap between germline ends came to 10 bases. CDR3 loop: CASSLGQVIYNEQFF. CDR3 bases: TGTGCCAGCAGCTTAGGACAGGTGATCTACAATGAGCAGTTCTTC. Together with reference TRBV11-2 and TRBJ2-1, the CDR3 gives the full variable domain: EAGVAQSPRYKIIEKRQSVAFWCNPISGHATLYWYQQILGQGPKLLIQFQNNGVVDDSQLPKDRFSAERLKGVDSTLKIQPAKLEDSAVYLCASSLGQVIYNEQFFGPGTRLTVL.

V gene TRBV3-1 (or the pseudogene TRBV3-2) combines with J gene TRBJ2-2, with a weak D call TRBD2 (5 bases). The CDR3 is 12 residues long. Germline V lookup: CDR1 LGHDT, CDR2 YNNKEL (reference sequence). With 8 bases removed from V and 8 bases from J, the gap between germline ends came to 12 bases. In DNA, the CDR3 is TGTGCCAGCCGAGTACCGGGGGGGGAGCTGTTTTTT. This codes for CASRVPGGELFF.

The chain carries TRBV2 and TRBJ2-7, with a tentative D call TRBD1 (7 bases). CDR3 length: 18 amino acids. The germline V gene has CDR1 SNHLY and CDR2 FYNNEI. V gave up 6 bases and J gave up 1 base, with 25 bases separating them. The CDR3 nucleotides read TGTGCCAGCAGCGCCAGGGGGAATGGGGGAGGCTGGTCCTACGAGCAGTACTTC. It encodes CASSARGNGGGWSYEQYF.

V gene TRBV6-2 or TRBV6-3 combines with J gene TRBJ2-1; 13 positions match TRBD2. This CDR3 has 14 residues. CDR1 and CDR2 from the germline V gene are MNHEY and SVGEGT. Losses at the gene ends were 2 bases for V and 14 bases for J; bases not matched to a gene: 6. Written as DNA, the CDR3 is TGTGCCAGCAGTTACACCGGGACTAGCGGGGCGGAGTTCTTC. Translated: CASSYTGTSGAEFF.

A note on this clone: A junction end diverges from the germline sequence, so it may reflect a read error. The rearrangement uses TRBV6-5 and TRBJ1-2; 8 bases fit TRBD1. The CDR3 spans 11 residues. Germline values: CDR1 MNHEY, CDR2 SVGAGI. This chain's CDR3 is CASRRTGPLAF. The CDR3 region has the DNA TGTGCCAGCAGGCGGACAGGGCCTCTCGCCTTC.

The CDR3 coding sequence is TGCGCCAGCAGCCGGACTAGCGGGAACACAGATACGCAGTATTTT. Translated, it gives CASSRTSGNTDTQYF. The chain has TRBV5-1 and TRBJ2-3, with 12 bases lining up with TRBD2. Losses at the gene ends were 4 bases for V and 2 bases for J; bases not matched to a gene: 2. This CDR3 has 15 amino acids. The germline V gene encodes CDR1 SGHRS and CDR2 YFSETQ. The full variable domain, completed using reference TRBV5-1 and TRBJ2-3, is KAGVTQTPRYLIKTRGQQVTLSCSPISGHRSVSWYQQTPGQGLQFLFEYFSETQRNKGNFPGRFSGRQFSNSRSEMNVSTLELGDSALYLCASSRTSGNTDTQYFGPGTRLTVL.

There are a few counts of this clone. This rearrangement joins TRBV21-1 to TRBJ1-5. TRBV21-1 constitutes a pseudogene. The CDR3 runs 16 residues. Here the CDR3 DNA reads TGTGCCAGCAGCAAATGGCGGGGGGACTCTAGGCAGCCCCAGCATTTT. Its protein product is CASSKWRGDSRQPQHF.

Concerning this clone itself: One end of the junction varies from germline; a read error may be responsible. CDR3 sequence reads: CASSVATSGSGNNEQFF. The CDR3 DNA sequence: TGTGCCAGCAGTGTAGCGACCAGCGGGAGTGGGAACAATGAGCAGTTCTTC. V is TRBV9 and J is TRBJ2-1; 8 nucleotides match TRBD2. Germline lookup yields CDR1 SGDLS and CDR2 YYNGEE. This CDR3 comprises 17 residues.

About this clone itself: Other nucleotide sequences in the sample specify the same CDR3. The chain has TRBV19 and TRBJ1-5; D not certain. The CDR3 loop spans 14 amino acids. V lost 4 bases to trimming and J lost 2 bases, with 9 bases between them. Germline assignment: CDR1 LNHDA and CDR2 SQIVND (reference sequence). The CDR3 bases are TGTGCCAGTAGTAAGAGCGGAGGCAATCAGCCCCAGCATTTT. Residues: CASSKSGGNQPQHF.

The chain's CDR3 is CASSPFGQLTEAFF. In DNA, the CDR3 is TGTGCCAGCAGCCCCTTCGGACAGTTGACTGAAGCTTTCTTT. The V call is TRBV7-9, the J call TRBJ1-1; TRBD1 might be the D (6 bases). The V end was cut by 5 bases, the J end by 5 bases, with 15 bases between. CDR1 is SEHNR and CDR2 is FQNEAQ in the germline V gene (reference sequence). The CDR3 runs 14 residues.

The chain employs TRBV18 and TRBJ1-2; 9 bases are a match to TRBD1. Losses at the gene ends were 3 bases for V and 5 bases for J; bases not matched to a gene: 4. The V gene's germline CDR1 is KGHSH and CDR2 LQKENI. This CDR3 has 14 residues. This CDR3 is CASSPTTGGYGYTF. As DNA, the CDR3 is TGTGCCAGCTCACCCACGACAGGGGGATATGGCTACACCTTC. The entire variable domain, with the rest obtained from reference TRBV18 and TRBJ1-2, is as follows: NAGVMQNPRHLVRRRGQEARLRCSPMKGHSHVYWYRQLPEEGLKFMVYLQKENIIDESGMPKERFSAEFPKEGPSILRIQQVVRGDSAAYFCASSPTTGGYGYTFGSGTRLTVV.

This chain's CDR3 is CASSQAVGTVYSPLHF. Written as DNA, the CDR3 is TGTGCCAGCAGCCAAGCCGTTGGGACAGTCTATTCACCCCTCCACTTT. This sequence joins TRBV3-1 (or the pseudogene TRBV3-2) and TRBJ1-6; 7 nucleotides line up with TRBD1. The junction had 8 bases not matched to a gene; V was cut back by 1 base and J by 8 bases. This CDR3 region has 16 residues. Germline CDR1 LGHDT, CDR2 YNNKEL (reference sequence).

V gene TRBV28 combines with J gene TRBJ2-1; 9 bases fit TRBD2. Germline values: CDR1 MDHEN, CDR2 SYDVKM. This CDR3 has 16 amino acids. J lost 7 bases, V lost 1 base, and 8 bases had no gene match. The CDR3: CASSLFAGGVRNEQFF. CDR3 sequence (DNA): TGTGCCAGCAGTTTATTTGCGGGAGGGGTAAGGAATGAGCAGTTCTTC.

This chain connects TRBV15 to TRBJ1-1; no definite D call. Germline lookup yields CDR1 LNHNV and CDR2 YYDKDF (reference sequence). The CDR3 loop spans 12 amino acids. Trimming left V 8 bases short and J 1 base short, with 8 bases between. Here the CDR3 reads CATARGNTEAFF. The CDR3 DNA reads as TGTGCCACCGCGAGAGGGAACACTGAAGCTTTCTTT.